The rows below give T cell receptor beta chains drawn from one sample of a study of blood T cell repertoires in COVID-19. The method was immunoSEQ multiplex PCR; TCRdb's version includes in-frame clones alone and lacks a portion of them. Among 80,000 or so clones listed, around 82% were seen once. Sequencing was done on a sample of peripheral blood. Receptors originate from a human donor in a cohort sampled during active COVID-19. The CDR3 runs from the conserved cysteine through the conserved F or W. D genes are given only for firm matches. Rows give clone size only sometimes, using once, few, many, or a class for an expanded clone.

V,J,D,size,DNA,CDR3
TRBV5-4,TRBJ2-7,TRBD1,.,TGTGCCAGCAGCCTCCTCCGGGGACAGGGGAAGATTTACGAGCAGTACTTC,CASSLLRGQGKIYEQYF
TRBV15,TRBJ2-1,.,.,TGTGCCACCAGTCAGGGGTCGTACTACAATGAGCAGTTCTTC,CATSQGSYYNEQFF
TRBV9,TRBJ1-2,.,.,TGTGCCAGCAGGCCTCCGGTGAACTATGGCTACACCTTC,CASRPPVNYGYTF
TRBV19,TRBJ1-5,TRBD1,.,TGTGCCAGTAGTATGGGGGGACAGGGGGATCAGCCCCAGCATTTT,CASSMGGQGDQPQHF
TRBV12-3/TRBV12-4,TRBJ2-5,.,.,TGTGCCAGCAGCGTCTCGGGGAGGGAGACCCAGTACTTC,CASSVSGRETQYF
TRBV18,TRBJ1-2,.,.,TGTGCCAGCTCACCGCAATCCGGGAACAACTATGGCTACACCTTC,CASSPQSGNNYGYTF
TRBV7-3,TRBJ2-7,.,.,TGTGCCAGCAGCTTATGGGAGGCGGAGGAGCAGTACTTC,CASSLWEAEEQYF
TRBV25-1,TRBJ1-2,.,.,TGTGCCAGCAGTGAAGGGCCAGGCTATGGCTACACCTTC,CASSEGPGYGYTF
TRBV18,TRBJ1-1,.,.,TGTGCCAGCTCACCGGTAGAGGCGATGAACACTGAAGCTTTCTTT,CASSPVEAMNTEAFF
TRBV9,TRBJ2-1,TRBD1,.,TGTGCCAGCAGCGTAGCTACGGGACAGCCCAATGAGCAGTTCTTC,CASSVATGQPNEQFF
TRBV4-1,TRBJ1-4,TRBD1,.,TGCGCCAGCAGAGACAGGGGGCTCCCTAATGAAAAACTGTTTTTT,CASRDRGLPNEKLFF
TRBV18,TRBJ1-2,.,.,TGTGCCAGCTCACCGGTCCAGGGGAGTGAAGCTAACTATGGCTACACCTTC,CASSPVQGSEANYGYTF
TRBV7-2,TRBJ2-3,TRBD2,once,TGTGCCAGCAGCTCCCAGCGGGGGGGCACAGATACGCAGTATTTT,CASSSQRGGTDTQYF
TRBV7-2,TRBJ2-7,.,.,TGTGCCAGCAAACCGAGTCAGGGCCACTACGAGCAGTACTTC,CASKPSQGHYEQYF
TRBV2,TRBJ1-5,.,once,TGTGCCGCGGGGGGTGGGCAGCCCCAGCATTTT,CAAGGGQPQHF
TRBV30,TRBJ1-6,TRBD1,few,TGTGCCTGGTACAGGGGGGACTTTTCACCCCTCCACTTT,CAWYRGDFSPLHF
TRBV20-1,TRBJ1-4,.,.,TGCAGTGCTAGTCAACAGCCCATAACTAATGAAAAACTGTTTTTT,CSASQQPITNEKLFF
TRBV14,TRBJ1-2,TRBD1,.,TGTGCCAGCAGCCAGCCGGGACAGGAGCGGTATGGCTACACCTTC,CASSQPGQERYGYTF
TRBV24-1,TRBJ2-3,.,.,TGTGCCACCAGTGATCCACACAAAAATAGCCAAGATACGCAGTATTTT,CATSDPHKNSQDTQYF
TRBV5-1,TRBJ1-3,TRBD1,.,TGCGCCAGCAGCCCTGGGGGACAGGGGATCTTTGGAAACACCATATATTTT,CASSPGGQGIFGNTIYF
TRBV5-6,TRBJ2-7,TRBD1,.,TGTGCCAGCAGCTCCCCGGACAGGGTGCACGAGCAGTACTTC,CASSSPDRVHEQYF
TRBV11-1,TRBJ2-3,.,.,TGTGCCAGCAGCTGGGGCGGTTCGAATACGCAGTATTTT,CASSWGGSNTQYF
TRBV18,TRBJ1-1,.,.,TGTGCCAGCTCACCAAGGGACACCTCTAACACTGAAGCTTTCTTT,CASSPRDTSNTEAFF
TRBV5-1,TRBJ1-2,TRBD1,.,TGCGCCAGCAGCTCGACAGGGCTTAGTGGCTACACCTTC,CASSSTGLSGYTF
TRBV2,TRBJ2-7,.,.,TGTGCCAGCGGTGAAAATACCTACGAGCAGTACTTC,CASGENTYEQYF
TRBV27,TRBJ2-7,TRBD1,.,TGTGCCAGCAGGTCGGGACAGGGGGTATCCTACGAGCAGTACTTC,CASRSGQGVSYEQYF
TRBV6-5,TRBJ1-2,.,medium-sized,TGTGCCAGCAGGCCTCCCTTAGCTAACTATGGCTACACCTTC,CASRPPLANYGYTF
TRBV4-2,TRBJ2-7,TRBD1,.,TGTGCCAGCAGCCCCCTGGGACCAACGGACAGGGCCCATTTTACCTACGAGCAGTACTTC,CASSPLGPTDRAHFTYEQYF
TRBV5-1,TRBJ2-7,TRBD1,.,TGCGCCAGCACCCTTACACAGGGGGGCTACGAGCAGTACTTC,CASTLTQGGYEQYF
TRBV27,TRBJ1-5,.,once,TGTGCCAGCAGTTTGCTGGGGCCTCAGCCCCAGCATTTT,CASSLLGPQPQHF
TRBV2,TRBJ2-1,TRBD2,.,TGTGCCAGCAGTGAACTGGGGCGGGGGGGTTACAATGAGCAGTTCTTC,CASSELGRGGYNEQFF
TRBV9,TRBJ2-7,.,.,TGTGCCAGCAGCGCTCGAACAGGGCTCACCTACGAGCAGTACTTC,CASSARTGLTYEQYF
TRBV7-7,TRBJ2-2,TRBD1,few,TGTGCTAGCAGCCTGGCCACGACAGGGGCGAACACCGGGGAGCTGTTTTTT,CASSLATTGANTGELFF
TRBV12-5,TRBJ2-3,.,.,TGTGCTAGTGGTTTGGTCATAACCCCAGGTTCAGGCACAGATACGCAGTATTTT,CASGLVITPGSGTDTQYF
TRBV5-1,TRBJ1-1,.,.,TGCGCCAGCAGCTCGGACAGCAACCCCACTGAAGCTTTCTTT,CASSSDSNPTEAFF
TRBV4-1,TRBJ2-5,.,.,TGCGCCAGCAGCCAAGTTGAGCGGAGACAAGAGACCCAGTACTTC,CASSQVERRQETQYF
TRBV12-3/TRBV12-4,TRBJ1-5,.,.,TGTGCCAGCAGTGGGGGCGATCAGCCCCAGCATTTT,CASSGGDQPQHF
TRBV29-1,TRBJ1-2,.,.,TGCAGCGTGACCGACGACAGCAACTATGGCTACACCTTC,CSVTDDSNYGYTF
TRBV6-5,TRBJ2-3,TRBD2,.,TGTGCCAGCAAGAGCGGGGGGGGAACAGATACGCAGTATTTT,CASKSGGGTDTQYF
TRBV7-8,TRBJ1-1,TRBD1,once,TGTGCCAGCAGAGACCCCGCGGGACAGCTGAACACTGAAGCTTTCTTT,CASRDPAGQLNTEAFF
TRBV6-5,TRBJ1-4,.,.,TGTGCCAGCAGCCCACAGGGTGCTAATGAAAAACTGTTTTTT,CASSPQGANEKLFF
TRBV3-1/TRBV3-2,TRBJ2-1,.,.,TGTGCCAGCAGCCAAGATCCACTAGAGGTCTACAATGAGCAGTTCTTC,CASSQDPLEVYNEQFF
TRBV7-9,TRBJ2-5,TRBD1,.,TGTGCCAGCAGCTTCCGGACAGGGGGAGAGACCCAGTACTTC,CASSFRTGGETQYF
TRBV6-6,TRBJ2-7,TRBD1,few,TGTGCCAGCAGTTACCCGGCGGGACAGGGGACCTACGAGCAGTACTTC,CASSYPAGQGTYEQYF
TRBV30,TRBJ1-4,TRBD1,few,TGTGCCTGGAGTTCAGGACAGGGTGGAAAGGAAAAACTGTTTTTT,CAWSSGQGGKEKLFF
TRBV5-1,TRBJ2-1,TRBD2,.,TGCGCCAGCAGCCCGCGGGGGGGTTTGGGCAATGAGCAGTTCTTC,CASSPRGGLGNEQFF
TRBV4-3,TRBJ1-6,TRBD1,few,TGCGCCAGCAGCCAATCGACAGGGTTCTCACCCCTCCACTTT,CASSQSTGFSPLHF
TRBV11-3,TRBJ2-7,.,.,TGTGCCAGCAGCTTAGCGTCGGGTAGTTCCTACGAGCAGTACTTC,CASSLASGSSYEQYF
TRBV9,TRBJ2-7,.,.,TGTGCCAGCAGCGTAGCTCACAGCTCCTACGAGCAGTACTTC,CASSVAHSSYEQYF
TRBV30,TRBJ1-1,.,.,TGTGCCTGGACCGGAGGGAGGGAAAACACTGAAGCTTTCTTT,CAWTGGRENTEAFF
TRBV6-5,TRBJ1-2,.,.,TGTGCCAGCAGTCCACCCTCGGGTGCTAACTATGGCTACACCTTC,CASSPPSGANYGYTF
TRBV6-5,TRBJ1-5,TRBD1,.,TGTGCCAGCAGCTTAGACAGGGGGCTGGGGCAGCCCCAGCATTTT,CASSLDRGLGQPQHF
TRBV28,TRBJ2-7,.,.,TGTGCCAGCAGGGAGGGGGGGCTGGTAAACGAGCAGTACTTC,CASREGGLVNEQYF
TRBV18,TRBJ2-7,.,.,TGTGCCAGCTCACGAGACGGGGACTCCTACGAGCAGTACTTC,CASSRDGDSYEQYF